This TCR beta chain derives from a study of cytomegalovirus exposure and HLA in healthy donors. General observations from the study: Reported performance of the classifier showed diagnosis of cytomegalovirus status with high specificity and sensitivity. In vitro experiments confirmed that three CMV-associated chains were specific for CMV antigens. A subsequent analysis found that TCR clusters from the first cohort also tended to co-occur in the roughly 120 validation repertoires, with roughly 95% of cluster scores above 0. Generally TCR sequences proved uncommon, though certain public TCRs appeared in numerous donors.

The repertoire was sequenced with immunoSEQ multiplex PCR; TCRdb's copy has only in-frame clones and lacks some. Counted here are under 100,000 clones, over 85% occurring once; the ten biggest clones make up about 0.7%. The J segment lost 2 bases and the V segment lost 6 bases, leaving 5 bases of the junction unmatched. The CDR3 contains 14 residues. CDR1 and CDR2 (germline): MNHEY, SVGAGI. In the case of this clone: Its antigen remains unknown.

The clonotype was recovered from a young woman in good health and CMV-seronegative. The sequenced material came from PBMCs. This chain connects TRBV6-5 to TRBJ2-3; 7 positions match TRBD1. CDR3 bases: TGTGCCAGCAGCCTAGGGGGCCCCACAGATACGCAGTATTTT. Residues: CASSLGGPTDTQYF.